These T cell receptor beta chains were read from a single sample in a study of blood T cells in healthy people across ages. TCRdb re-analysed the 5' RACE reads in MiXCR, keeping a single row per CDR3 protein. The sample consists of 850,000 or so distinct CDR3 sequences, around 28% of them appearing once. Sequencing was performed on blood. These receptors originate from an elderly woman in good health. CDR3s leave out the opening cysteine and the closing phenylalanine or tryptophan.

TRBV7-8,11,.,ASEFWGQETQY
TRBV20-1,11,TRBJ2-7,SAGGQVRHEQY
TRBV19,11,TRBJ2-4,ASSGGAGNIQY
TRBV7-2,13,TRBJ1-1,ASSLASTGGTEAF
TRBV7-6,13,TRBJ2-1,ASSQDRQGVGEQF
TRBV28,13,TRBJ2-7,ASSSATGGIYEQY
TRBV7-2,13,TRBJ2-5,ASRAYLTPPNERY
TRBV2,10,TRBJ1-5,ASSADGQPQH
TRBV5-1,13,TRBJ2-3,ASSLGTGNTDTQY
TRBV5-1,13,TRBJ1-2,ASGLVGGTNYGYT
TRBV20-1,10,TRBJ2-1,SAPRREDEQF
TRBV12-3/TRBV12-4,13,.,ASSLDQGLYNEQY
TRBV27,12,TRBJ2-1,ASSRVGARNEQF
TRBV11-3,11,TRBJ1-4,ASSLDGLEKLF
TRBV7-2,14,TRBJ2-3,ASSRLAGGVVDTQY
TRBV7-9,12,TRBJ2-1,ASSLPAGGNEQF
TRBV3-1,14,TRBJ1-2,ASSQGQGANQGGYT
TRBV3-1,15,TRBJ1-4,ASSQALLLGGGEKLF
TRBV7-2,17,TRBJ2-1,ASSLVSGGAGRYNNEQF
TRBV7-2,13,TRBJ2-2,ASSREGGGAGELF
TRBV9,17,TRBJ2-5,ASSVGGTRFRGPGETQY
TRBV20-1,14,TRBJ1-2,SADNQQGHRYYGYI
TRBV11-3,14,TRBJ2-3,ASSSSGGATTDTQY
TRBV2,13,TRBJ1-4,ASSSSGAGGEKLF
TRBV2,10,TRBJ2-5,ASRMGGETQY
TRBV10-3,13,TRBJ2-2,AISAPGANTGELF
TRBV5-6,13,TRBJ1-6,AGKTSGVYNSPLH
TRBV4-3,14,TRBJ2-5,ASSQDHRGGQETQY
TRBV6-1,12,TRBJ1-1,ASTMGRTNTEAF
TRBV6-2/TRBV6-3,10,TRBJ1-2,ASRWQDSGYT
TRBV7-2,11,TRBJ2-7,ASSPRQGGEQY
TRBV5-4,12,TRBJ2-3,ASSSLASTDTQY
TRBV6-5,15,TRBJ1-2,ASSPILDRGLNYGYT
TRBV12-5,13,TRBJ2-3,ASDPGIGWSDTQY
TRBV5-1,13,TRBJ2-1,ASSPRTETYNEQF
TRBV14,17,TRBJ2-3,ASSQKVFRTGTSTDTQY
TRBV7-2,13,TRBJ1-6,ASSPRRGRNSPLH
TRBV6-1,13,TRBJ2-3,ASSSGGYATDTQY
TRBV7-2,17,TRBJ1-4,ASSLTYRVGGRANEKLF
TRBV7-2,12,TRBJ2-5,ASSLDLGGRTQY
TRBV7-2,14,TRBJ2-4,ASSSDSGGARNIQY
TRBV7-9,12,TRBJ2-3,ASSPMGGTDTQY
TRBV15,16,TRBJ2-5,ATSLQPGRLQGPETQY
TRBV3-1,13,TRBJ2-2,TSRQSGVNTGELF
TRBV5-5,14,TRBJ1-1,ASSSNYRAGNTEAF
TRBV30,13,TRBJ2-1,AWRISGGINNEQF